The entry below gives a single T cell receptor beta chain sequence along with its context. It lacks a known antigen. The sample holds no much larger clone one base away, and base qualities are not on file. The sample comes from a study of T-cell memory formation after mild COVID-19 (dated by TCRdb to the early 2020s). For the wider study: TCR sequence clusters from the two donors were found to be largely donor specific. Longitudinal TCRalpha and TCRbeta repertoire sequencing tracked T-cell clones expanding and contracting after mild COVID-19 in two donors. The cohort comprised two young, previously healthy adult volunteers, one female and one male.

Trimming at the junction amounts to 0 bases on V and 1 base on J, and the germline ends lie 6 bases apart. CDR1 and CDR2 are read off the germline V gene as LGHNA and YSLEER. CDR3 length: 14 amino acids, cysteine to phenylalanine. CDR3 DNA only is kept here, 42 bases in frame from base 1. Ficoll-Paque density gradient centrifugation was the method used to isolate PBMCs. The study at large found these results: Whether the second-wave clones peaking on day 37 were SARS-CoV-2 specific was not confirmed. The detection of some responding clones in pre-infection memory suggests that pre-existing cross-reactive memory T cells joined the SARS-CoV-2 response. Contracting CD4+ clones turned up mainly in the CM and EM memory subsets, whereas EMRA was where CD8+ clones were enriched. Only a couple of mild cases were covered by the study, and larger cohorts that include severe cases with pre-infection samples were considered necessary. Clones that contracted from day 15 to 85 showed balanced CD4/CD8 phenotypes, whereas a second wave of clones that expanded from day 15 to 37 leaned towards CD4+.

Sequencer: Illumina NovaSeq 6000. cDNA libraries for TCRalpha and TCRbeta were prepared by 5'RACE using constant-segment primers, with sample barcodes and unique molecular identifiers added. RNA was extracted from every sample with Trizol reagent. The libraries were amplified in two PCR steps, and the second step added a second sample barcode and Illumina TruSeq adapters. Libraries were sequenced on an Illumina NovaSeq with 2 x 150 bp paired-end reads. The original methods were these. With migec v1.2.7, reads were demultiplexed and then collapsed into UMI-guided consensus sequences. With mixcr v2.1.11, UMI consensuses were aligned to TRA and TRB V and J templates and assembled into clonotypes. Expanded or contracted clonotypes were those called significant by both edgeR and NoisET, with noise models trained on biological replicates. For edgeR calls, the thresholds were a false discovery rate-adjusted p below 0.01 and a log2 fold-change of 1. PCA with hierarchical clustering of max-normalized trajectories of the 1000 most abundant clonotypes was used as exploratory dynamics analysis. Each responding clone was given a CD4 or CD8 phenotype based on the CD4+ and CD8+ repertoires, which had been sequenced separately. TCRdb cleaned the public reads at Q25 with fastp, built clones with MiXCR and kept in-frame beta chains. Every entry covers one CDR3 protein and lists the most common genes and DNA from its rows. The V and J calls, along with clone size, are taken from TCRdb and not from the paper's own processing. This sample gives 350,000 to 450,000 distinct CDR3 sequences in total; around 19% of them show up just once. About 8.8% of the sample rests with the top ten.

The sample taken for sequencing was PBMCs or a T cell subset sorted from them (not recorded which). The TCR originated in an adult woman who had mild COVID-19 (a few samples of this study predate the infection). The sample titles of this study are shuffled in the database, so cell type and time point are left out; the donor was told from shared clones. Recombination joined TRBV4-3 with TRBJ1-1; the D gene is not confidently resolved. The CDR3 region has the sequence CASSQELQNTEAFF. The sequenced DNA: TGCGCCAGCAGCCAAGAACTACAGAACACTGAAGCTTTCTTT.